This T cell receptor (beta chain) was identified during a study of blood T cell dynamics during melanoma immunotherapy. Turning to the study itself: First-line therapy was either pembrolizumab or nivolumab with ipilimumab for metastatic melanoma.

Time point meaning: pre-treatment baseline. Some clones are missing from TCRdb's copy, which holds only in-frame ones; the method was immunoSEQ multiplex PCR. The data hold around 15,000 clones, with over 75% observed a single time. The CDR3 runs to 15 residues. Trimming cost V 2 bases and J 4 bases, with 14 bases left between them. Germline V gene sequence: CDR1 SEHNR, CDR2 FQNEAQ (reference sequence). The chain employs TRBV7-9 and TRBJ2-5, with a weak D call TRBD1 (5 bases). The sample was blood, taken from a patient treated with checkpoint blockade. This TCR was recovered from a human donor with melanoma. This CDR3 reads CASSLPPGRTETQYF. The CDR3 DNA reads as TGTGCCAGCAGCTTACCCCCAGGGCGGACAGAGACCCAGTACTTC.